The sequence of this T cell receptor (beta chain) was determined in a study of cytomegalovirus exposure and HLA in healthy donors. Study context: Earlier results showed 117 million unique TCR beta sequences derived from approximately 170 million T cells. Regarding the study as a whole: In an earlier analysis, about 87% or about 30%: the productive usage of most TCR beta V segments. The authors assumed roughly uniform sequencing depth across donors for presence/absence analyses. An ancestry cluster, one associated with Asian ancestry, reportedly showed fewer N-insertions than the approximately 700-donor mean in a later analysis.

Trimming took 0 bases from V and 10 from J, leaving 12 bases between them. CDR3 length: 14 amino acids. Germline loops: CDR1 SGHDN, CDR2 FVKESK. Notes on this clone: What it binds is unknown.

The PCR used 60 Vbeta and 13 Jbeta primers. TCRdb keeps only in-frame clones here, not all; method: immunoSEQ multiplex PCR. Recorded for this sample: about 160,000 clones. The sequencing input was PBMCs. This rearrangement joins TRBV14 to TRBJ1-4; no firm D call. The source of this sequence is an older woman in good health and CMV-seronegative. CDR3 sequence (DNA): TGTGCCAGCAGCCAAGATCCTGTGTCCCGAAAACTGTTTTTT. It translates to CASSQDPVSRKLFF.